Listed below are T cell receptor beta chains from one sample, sequenced in a study of regulatory T cells in long-lasting Graves disease. TCRdb used MiXCR to reprocess the multiplex PCR reads, holding one entry per CDR3 protein. The table lists some 400,000 distinct CDR3 sequences, 15% of them singletons. These data also featured in a second study, about T cells in Graves' hyperthyroidism and ophthalmopathy.

The material was peripheral blood mononuclear cells (PBMCs), obtained at new diagnosis, from a patient treated with antithyroid drugs. These TCRs come from a woman aged 25-40 years with Graves disease. CDR3s include the opening cysteine and the closing phenylalanine or tryptophan. The D gene is left open where the match is weak. Only some rows state a clone size, as once, few, many or a class for expanded clones.

>TRBV3-1|-|many|TRBJ1-2
CASSQVRGRGSYGYTF
TGTGCCAGCAGCCAAGTCAGGGGCCGAGGCTCCTATGGCTACACCTTC
>TRBV20-1|-|many|TRBJ1-1
CSAHGQPNEAFF
TGCAGTGCCCACGGACAGCCCAATGAAGCTTTCTTT
>TRBV30|-|-|TRBJ2-2
CAWSPAATGELFF
TGTGCCTGGAGTCCCGCGGCTACCGGGGAGCTGTTTTTT
>TRBV12-3/TRBV12-4|TRBD2|many|TRBJ2-5
CASSGTSLAETQYF
TGTGCCAGCAGTGGGACTAGCTTAGCAGAGACCCAGTACTTC
>TRBV6-9|-|-|TRBJ1-6
CASSWSQSSYNSPLHF
TGTGCCAGCAGTTGGTCCCAGAGCTCCTATAATTCACCCCTCCACTTT
>TRBV12-3/TRBV12-4|-|few|TRBJ1-2
CASSYSVDYGYTF
TGTGCCAGCAGTTACTCGGTAGACTATGGCTACACCTTC
>TRBV9|TRBD2|few|TRBJ2-5
CASSVGTRSEETQYF
TGTGCCAGCAGCGTAGGGACTAGATCGGAAGAGACCCAGTACTTC
>TRBV6-2/TRBV6-3|-|many|TRBJ2-7
CASSYLGSSAYEQYF
TGTGCCAGCAGTTACTTGGGTTCTTCAGCCTACGAGCAGTACTTC
>TRBV3-1|TRBD2|few|TRBJ2-7
CAGVESGSYEQYF
TGTGCCGGCGTCGAGAGCGGGAGCTACGAGCAGTACTTC
>TRBV3-1|-|many|TRBJ1-2
CASSQDGSRGLSMGYGYTF
TGTGCCAGCAGCCAAGATGGATCCCGGGGGCTAAGTATGGGCTATGGCTACACCTTC
>TRBV6-1|-|few|TRBJ2-2
CASSEIPFSGELFF
TGTGCCAGCAGTGAAATCCCTTTTTCCGGGGAGCTGTTTTTT
>TRBV18|-|many|TRBJ2-4
CASSPRTGMDIQYF
TGTGCCAGCTCACCGCGGACCGGGATGGACATTCAGTACTTC
>TRBV9|-|many|TRBJ1-1
CASSVVPMNTEAFF
TGTGCCAGCAGCGTAGTTCCCATGAACACTGAAGCTTTCTTT
>TRBV2|TRBD2|many|TRBJ2-5
CASSPIYSGSQETQYF
TGTGCCAGCAGTCCCATCTATAGCGGGAGTCAAGAGACCCAGTACTTC
>TRBV6-6|TRBD1|-|TRBJ2-3
CASSYSRDRESDTQYF
TGTGCCAGCAGTTACTCGAGGGACAGGGAGTCAGATACGCAGTATTTT
>TRBV28|-|many|TRBJ1-1
CASSSDGGAFF
TGTGCCAGCAGTTCGGACGGTGGGGCTTTCTTT
>TRBV5-1|TRBD2|-|TRBJ2-3
CASSLTSGSADTQYF
TGCGCCAGCAGCTTAACTAGCGGGAGTGCAGATACGCAGTATTTT
>TRBV30|-|many|TRBJ2-7
CAWSASNYEQYF
TGTGCCTGGAGTGCGTCGAACTACGAGCAGTACTTC
>TRBV12-3/TRBV12-4|-|many|TRBJ2-6
CASSPPLSSGANVLTF
TGTGCCAGCAGCCCTCCCCTTAGCTCTGGGGCCAACGTCCTGACTTTC
>TRBV3-1|-|few|TRBJ2-7
CASSQTGTIDEQYF
TGTGCCAGCAGCCAGACGGGGACAATCGACGAGCAGTACTTC
>TRBV6-5|-|-|TRBJ2-5
CASSYEGRPQETQYF
TGTGCCAGCAGTTACGAAGGACGGCCGCAAGAGACCCAGTACTTC
>TRBV30|-|few|TRBJ2-5
CAWSYPGPAKETQYF
TGTGCCTGGAGTTACCCGGGACCGGCGAAGGAGACCCAGTACTTC
>TRBV2|TRBD1|many|TRBJ2-5
CASSGPGGRETQYF
TGTGCCAGCAGCGGGCCAGGGGGCCGAGAGACCCAGTACTTC
>TRBV11-2|TRBD2|many|TRBJ2-7
CASTPSGGQYF
TGTGCCAGCACCCCCAGCGGGGGGCAGTACTTC
>TRBV11-2|TRBD1|many|TRBJ2-7
CASSLLPHRDRVDYEQYF
TGTGCCAGCAGCCTCCTTCCCCACCGGGACAGGGTCGACTACGAGCAGTACTTC
>TRBV7-2|-|many|TRBJ1-1
CASSPRGGTTEAFF
TGTGCCAGCAGCCCCCGGGGGGGGACCACTGAAGCTTTCTTT
>TRBV10-1|-|many|TRBJ2-7
CASSEDSSYEQYF
TGCGCCAGCAGTGAGGACAGCTCCTACGAGCAGTACTTC
>TRBV12-3/TRBV12-4|TRBD1|-|TRBJ1-3
CASSIGTVVGNTIYF
TGTGCCAGCAGCATCGGGACAGTTGTTGGAAACACCATATATTTT
>TRBV5-1|TRBD1|-|TRBJ2-6
CASSLGLQGAGANVLTF
TGCGCCAGCAGCTTGGGCCTACAGGGGGCTGGGGCCAACGTCCTGACTTTC
>TRBV5-1|-|many|TRBJ2-3
CASSSGSSTDTQYF
TGCGCCAGCAGCTCAGGGTCTAGCACAGATACGCAGTATTTT
>TRBV28|-|many|TRBJ1-4
CASSPGQHEKLFF
TGTGCCAGCAGTCCCGGGCAGCACGAAAAACTGTTTTTT
>TRBV6-5|TRBD2|few|TRBJ2-7
CASSYSRRESNEQYF
TGTGCCAGCAGTTACTCCAGGCGGGAGTCGAACGAGCAGTACTTC
>TRBV29-1|-|-|TRBJ2-2
CSILGGGSNTGELFF
TGCAGCATCCTGGGAGGAGGGTCCAACACCGGGGAGCTGTTTTTT
>TRBV24-1|TRBD1|few|TRBJ1-6
CATSAGQGDNSPLHF
TGTGCCACCAGTGCTGGACAGGGGGATAATTCACCCCTCCACTTT
>TRBV6-9|-|once|TRBJ1-1
CASSYGDRGVGGEAFF
TGTGCCAGCAGTTACGGAGACAGAGGAGTGGGGGGTGAAGCTTTCTTT
>TRBV6-2/TRBV6-3|-|many|TRBJ1-2
CASRPAGLYGYTF
TGTGCCAGCAGGCCTGCCGGCCTCTATGGCTACACCTTC
>TRBV5-4|TRBD2|few|TRBJ2-7
CASSSKREGSYEQYF
TGTGCCAGCAGCTCCAAGCGGGAGGGCTCCTACGAGCAGTACTTC
>TRBV7-3|-|-|TRBJ2-7
CASSQGGGRNSLEQYF
TGTGCCAGCAGCCAAGGGGGGGGGCGAAACTCGCTCGAGCAGTACTTC
>TRBV10-3|-|-|TRBJ2-5
CAISDPPRQQETQYF
TGTGCCATCAGTGACCCCCCCCGGCAGCAAGAGACCCAGTACTTC
>TRBV5-8|-|many|TRBJ2-1
CASSWYQGLNSYNEQFF
TGTGCCAGCAGCTGGTACCAGGGTCTCAACTCCTACAATGAGCAGTTCTTC
>TRBV20-1|-|many|TRBJ1-6
CSAMGYVWGDNSPLHF
TGCAGTGCTATGGGCTACGTGTGGGGGGATAATTCACCCCTCCACTTT
>TRBV6-5|-|many|TRBJ2-7
CASSYSGRRGRYEQYF
TGTGCCAGCAGTTACTCAGGGCGCAGAGGGCGGTACGAGCAGTACTTC
>TRBV24-1|-|many|TRBJ2-1
CATSDSGQRTYNEQFF
TGTGCCACCAGTGATTCGGGTCAGAGAACCTACAATGAGCAGTTCTTC
>TRBV7-8|TRBD2|many|TRBJ2-2
CASRSSGRGVGELFF
TGTGCCAGCAGATCAAGCGGGAGGGGTGTCGGGGAGCTGTTTTTT
>TRBV6-2/TRBV6-3|TRBD1|many|TRBJ2-5
CASSFGQGAEETQYF
TGTGCCAGCAGCTTCGGACAGGGGGCTGAGGAGACCCAGTACTTC
>TRBV20-1|TRBD1|many|TRBJ1-5
CSAPSPAGGFNQPQHF
TGCAGTGCCCCCTCTCCCGCAGGGGGCTTCAATCAGCCCCAGCATTTT
>TRBV27|TRBD2|-|TRBJ2-2
CASSALAGGVGGELFF
TGTGCCAGCAGTGCGCTAGCGGGGGGTGTAGGCGGGGAGCTGTTTTTT
>TRBV7-2|TRBD2|many|TRBJ2-3
CASSYRLAGAVPDTQYF
TGTGCCAGCAGCTACCGACTAGCGGGAGCGGTGCCAGATACGCAGTATTTT
>TRBV24-1|TRBD2|-|TRBJ2-3
CATSDPLPGGPSSTDTQYF
TGTGCCACCAGTGATCCTCTACCGGGAGGGCCGAGTTCCACAGATACGCAGTATTTT
>TRBV9|-|few|TRBJ1-3
CASSVAGTPAGNTIYF
TGTGCCAGCAGCGTAGCCGGGACCCCCGCTGGAAACACCATATATTTT
>TRBV20-1|TRBD2|-|TRBJ2-1
CSAGGEWGSYNEQFF
TGCAGTGCCGGGGGGGAGTGGGGCTCCTACAATGAGCAGTTCTTC
>TRBV12-3/TRBV12-4|-|few|TRBJ1-5
CASSFGGRDQPQHF
TGTGCCAGCAGTTTTGGGGGGCGCGATCAGCCCCAGCATTTT
>TRBV20-1|-|-|TRBJ1-5
CSAHGRSGQPQHF
TGCAGTGCCCATGGACGGTCCGGTCAGCCCCAGCATTTT
>TRBV2|-|many|TRBJ1-1
CASSEIGNTEAFF
TGTGCCAGCAGTGAAATCGGTAACACTGAAGCTTTCTTT
>TRBV24-1|-|-|TRBJ2-1
CATSAPPYNEQFF
TGTGCCACCAGTGCCCCACCCTACAATGAGCAGTTCTTC
>TRBV20-1|-|many|TRBJ1-1
CSARDQGHMNTEAFF
TGCAGTGCTAGAGATCAGGGACACATGAACACTGAAGCTTTCTTT
>TRBV30|-|many|TRBJ2-2
CAWSVPGELFF
TGTGCCTGGAGTGTACCCGGGGAGCTGTTTTTT
>TRBV7-6|-|-|TRBJ2-2
CASSNRVSNGELFF
TGTGCCAGCAGCAACAGGGTTTCGAACGGGGAGCTGTTTTTT
>TRBV5-4|-|few|TRBJ1-4
CASTSGATNEKLFF
TGTGCCAGCACGTCGGGGGCGACTAATGAAAAACTGTTTTTT
>TRBV9|TRBD2|many|TRBJ2-1
CASSVLGTSGSHEQFF
TGTGCCAGCAGCGTCCTAGGGACTAGCGGGAGCCATGAGCAGTTCTTC